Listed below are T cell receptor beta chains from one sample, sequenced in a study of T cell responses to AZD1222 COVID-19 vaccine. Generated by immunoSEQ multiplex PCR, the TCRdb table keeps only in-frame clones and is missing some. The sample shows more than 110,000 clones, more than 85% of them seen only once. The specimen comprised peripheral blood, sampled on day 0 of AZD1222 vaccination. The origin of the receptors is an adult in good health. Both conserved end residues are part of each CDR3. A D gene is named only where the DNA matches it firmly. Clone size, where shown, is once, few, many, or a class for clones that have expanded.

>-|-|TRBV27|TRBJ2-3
CASWRLTDTQYF
TGTGCCAGCTGGCGGCTCACAGATACGCAGTATTTT
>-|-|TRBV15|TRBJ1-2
CATSREAGFDGYTF
TGTGCCACCAGCAGAGAGGCGGGCTTCGATGGCTACACCTTC
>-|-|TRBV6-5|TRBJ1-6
CASSSGNRAGSPLHF
TGTGCCAGCAGTTCGGGAAACAGGGCCGGTTCACCCCTCCACTTT
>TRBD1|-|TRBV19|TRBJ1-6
CASSPRDRDNSPLHF
TGTGCCAGTAGTCCCCGGGACAGGGATAATTCACCCCTCCACTTT
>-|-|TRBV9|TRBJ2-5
CASSGVDSPSQETQYF
TGTGCCAGCAGCGGCGTGGACTCCCCCTCCCAAGAGACCCAGTACTTC
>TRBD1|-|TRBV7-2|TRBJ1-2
CASSPSTGGYGYTF
TGTGCCAGCAGCCCGTCGACAGGGGGCTATGGCTACACCTTC
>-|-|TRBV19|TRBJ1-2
CASSTQGIGKLDGYTF
TGTGCCAGTAGTACCCAGGGGATTGGGAAACTGGATGGCTACACCTTC
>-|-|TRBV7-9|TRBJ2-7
CASSSDPRASYEQYF
TGTGCCAGCAGCTCCGACCCCAGAGCTTCCTACGAGCAGTACTTC
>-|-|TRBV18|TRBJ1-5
CASSLNGGQPQHF
TGTGCCAGCTCACTTAACGGGGGTCAGCCCCAGCATTTT
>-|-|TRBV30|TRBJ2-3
CAWSVSGYTDTQYF
TGTGCCTGGAGTGTATCCGGATACACAGATACGCAGTATTTT
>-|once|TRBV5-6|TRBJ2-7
CASSLPQASEQYF
TGTGCCAGCAGCTTGCCGCAGGCCTCCGAGCAGTACTTC
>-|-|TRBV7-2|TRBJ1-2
CASSFDRFYGYTF
TGTGCCAGCAGCTTTGACAGATTCTATGGCTACACCTTC
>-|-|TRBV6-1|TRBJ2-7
CASSEAWAGGEQYF
TGTGCCAGCAGTGAGGCTTGGGCCGGGGGCGAGCAGTACTTC
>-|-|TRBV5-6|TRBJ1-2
CASSLQGDYGYTF
TGTGCCAGCAGCTTGCAGGGTGACTATGGCTACACCTTC
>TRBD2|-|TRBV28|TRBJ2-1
CASSLLAGVRNEQFF
TGTGCCAGCAGTTTACTAGCGGGAGTGAGGAATGAGCAGTTCTTC
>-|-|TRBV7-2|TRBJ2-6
CASSEQGAGANVLTF
TGTGCCAGCAGCGAGCAAGGGGCTGGGGCCAACGTCCTGACTTTC
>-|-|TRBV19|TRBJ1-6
CASSPSLAGSPLHF
TGTGCCAGTAGTCCCAGTCTTGCAGGTTCACCCCTCCACTTT
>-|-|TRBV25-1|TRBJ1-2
CASSGAAFGDYGYTF
TGTGCCAGCAGTGGGGCGGCCTTTGGTGACTATGGCTACACCTTC
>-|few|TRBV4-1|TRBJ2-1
CASSLRRVGYNEQFF
TGCGCCAGCAGTCTCCGGAGAGTGGGCTACAATGAGCAGTTCTTC
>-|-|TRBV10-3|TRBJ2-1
CAISESGGGARYNEQFF
TGTGCCATCAGTGAGTCGGGGGGAGGCGCCCGCTACAATGAGCAGTTCTTC
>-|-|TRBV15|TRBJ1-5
CATSRDAWPQHF
TGTGCCACCAGCAGAGATGCTTGGCCCCAGCATTTT
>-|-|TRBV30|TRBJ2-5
CAWRRYINQETQYF
TGTGCCTGGAGACGTTACATAAACCAAGAGACCCAGTACTTC
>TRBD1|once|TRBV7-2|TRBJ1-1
CASSLHGQDTEAFF
TGTGCCAGCAGCTTACACGGACAGGACACTGAAGCTTTCTTT
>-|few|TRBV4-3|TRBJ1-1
CASSRYANTEAFF
TGCGCCAGCAGCCGCTATGCCAACACTGAAGCTTTCTTT
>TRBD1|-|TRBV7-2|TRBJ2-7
CASSQSGTGNYEQYF
TGTGCCAGCAGCCAAAGCGGGACAGGGAACTACGAGCAGTACTTC
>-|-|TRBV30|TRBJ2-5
CAWSRWQQETQYF
TGTGCCTGGAGTAGATGGCAGCAAGAGACCCAGTACTTC
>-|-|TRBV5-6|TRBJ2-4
CASSLGLLAKNIQYF
TGTGCCAGCAGCTTGGGACTTCTAGCCAAAAACATTCAGTACTTC
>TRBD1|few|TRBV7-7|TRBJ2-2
CASSLATGAGTGELFF
TGTGCCAGCAGCTTAGCCACAGGGGCGGGCACCGGGGAGCTGTTTTTT
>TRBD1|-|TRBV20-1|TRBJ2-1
CSADRDNEQFF
TGCAGTGCTGACAGGGACAATGAGCAGTTCTTC
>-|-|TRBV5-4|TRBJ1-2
CASSLKGPTNYGYTF
TGTGCCAGCAGCTTGAAGGGACCAACTAACTATGGCTACACCTTC
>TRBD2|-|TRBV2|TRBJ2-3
CATLHLAGGTDTQYF
TGTGCCACGCTCCATCTAGCGGGAGGGACAGATACGCAGTATTTT
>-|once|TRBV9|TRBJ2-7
CASSVEGLVGEQYF
TGTGCCAGCAGCGTAGAGGGGCTAGTGGGCGAGCAGTACTTC
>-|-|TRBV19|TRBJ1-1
CASSIGQSGTEAFF
TGTGCCAGTAGTATAGGACAGTCTGGCACTGAAGCTTTCTTT
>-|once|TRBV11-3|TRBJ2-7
CASSLTDSSYEQYF
TGTGCCAGCAGCTTAACCGACAGCTCCTACGAGCAGTACTTC
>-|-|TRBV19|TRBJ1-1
CASTFTAMNTEAFF
TGTGCCAGTACCTTCACAGCCATGAACACTGAAGCTTTCTTT
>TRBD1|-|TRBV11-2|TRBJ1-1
CASSFQTGGAEAFF
TGTGCCAGCAGCTTTCAGACAGGGGGCGCTGAAGCTTTCTTT
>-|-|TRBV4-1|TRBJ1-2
CASSQGEGILNYGYTF
TGCGCCAGCAGCCAAGGGGAGGGAATACTTAACTATGGCTACACCTTC
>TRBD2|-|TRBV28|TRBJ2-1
CASSPHGSGSTYNEQFF
TGTGCCAGCAGTCCCCATGGTAGCGGGAGCACCTACAATGAGCAGTTCTTC
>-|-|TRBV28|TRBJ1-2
CATSEFRVAGYTF
TGTGCCACCTCTGAATTCAGGGTAGCTGGCTACACCTTC
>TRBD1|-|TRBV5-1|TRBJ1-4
CASSPSGGEEKLFF
TGCGCCAGCAGTCCTTCAGGGGGAGAGGAAAAACTGTTTTTT
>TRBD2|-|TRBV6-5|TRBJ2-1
CASAERVAGGNEQFF
TGTGCCAGCGCCGAAAGAGTAGCGGGAGGGAATGAGCAGTTCTTC
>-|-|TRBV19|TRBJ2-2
CASRTTGGDTGELFF
TGTGCCAGTAGGACAACCGGAGGGGACACCGGGGAGCTGTTTTTT
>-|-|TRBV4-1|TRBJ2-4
CASSQEGTAFLAKNIQYF
TGCGCCAGCAGCCAAGAAGGGACGGCATTCCTAGCCAAAAACATTCAGTACTTC
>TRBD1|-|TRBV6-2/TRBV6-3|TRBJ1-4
CASSHWTGEEKLFF
TGTGCCAGCAGCCACTGGACAGGGGAGGAAAAACTGTTTTTT
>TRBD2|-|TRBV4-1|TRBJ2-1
CASSQDTTGGLGRPFF
TGCGCCAGCAGCCAAGATACGACGGGAGGATTAGGTCGGCCGTTCTTC
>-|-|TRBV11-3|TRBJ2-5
CASSLAYNREGVQETQYF
TGTGCCAGCAGCTTAGCTTACAACAGGGAAGGGGTCCAAGAGACCCAGTACTTC
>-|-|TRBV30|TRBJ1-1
CAWSGQIEAFF
TGTGCCTGGAGTGGACAGATTGAAGCTTTCTTT
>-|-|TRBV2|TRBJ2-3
CASSRDRGTNREYF
TGTGCCAGCAGTAGAGACCGGGGAACCAACCGCGAGTATTTT
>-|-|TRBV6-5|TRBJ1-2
CASSYSSVQPFYGYTF
TGTGCCAGCAGTTACTCCTCGGTTCAACCCTTCTATGGCTACACCTTC
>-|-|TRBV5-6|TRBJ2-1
CASSLGGLSVSEQFF
TGTGCCAGCAGCTTGGGGGGGCTCTCAGTAAGCGAGCAGTTCTTC
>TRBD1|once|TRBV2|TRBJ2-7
CASRGAGGQDEQYF
TGTGCCAGCAGGGGAGCAGGGGGCCAAGACGAGCAGTACTTC
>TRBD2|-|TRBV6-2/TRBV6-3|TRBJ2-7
CASSYHLLAGGSHEQYF
TGTGCCAGCAGTTACCATTTACTAGCGGGAGGGAGCCACGAGCAGTACTTC
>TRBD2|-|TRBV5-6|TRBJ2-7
CASSSPYGGGSYEQYF
TGTGCCAGCAGCTCCCCTTACGGGGGGGGGAGCTACGAGCAGTACTTC
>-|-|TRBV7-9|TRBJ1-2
CASSLVAPYGYTF
TGTGCCAGCAGCTTAGTAGCACCTTATGGCTACACCTTC
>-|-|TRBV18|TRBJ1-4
CASSPDSNEKLFF
TGTGCCAGCTCCCCGGACAGCAATGAAAAACTGTTTTTT
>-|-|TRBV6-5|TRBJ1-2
CASSLNRDPSYGYTF
TGTGCCAGCAGCTTAAACAGGGACCCATCCTATGGCTACACCTTC
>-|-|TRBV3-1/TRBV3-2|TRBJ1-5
CASSQVAQSDQPQHF
TGTGCCAGCAGCCAAGTCGCACAGTCGGATCAGCCCCAGCATTTT
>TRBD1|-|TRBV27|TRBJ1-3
CASKPKGGPLYPGNTIYF
TGTGCCAGCAAACCTAAAGGGGGCCCCCTTTATCCTGGAAACACCATATATTTT
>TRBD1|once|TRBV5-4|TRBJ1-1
CASSSDRGTEAFF
TGTGCCAGCAGCTCTGACAGGGGCACTGAAGCTTTCTTT